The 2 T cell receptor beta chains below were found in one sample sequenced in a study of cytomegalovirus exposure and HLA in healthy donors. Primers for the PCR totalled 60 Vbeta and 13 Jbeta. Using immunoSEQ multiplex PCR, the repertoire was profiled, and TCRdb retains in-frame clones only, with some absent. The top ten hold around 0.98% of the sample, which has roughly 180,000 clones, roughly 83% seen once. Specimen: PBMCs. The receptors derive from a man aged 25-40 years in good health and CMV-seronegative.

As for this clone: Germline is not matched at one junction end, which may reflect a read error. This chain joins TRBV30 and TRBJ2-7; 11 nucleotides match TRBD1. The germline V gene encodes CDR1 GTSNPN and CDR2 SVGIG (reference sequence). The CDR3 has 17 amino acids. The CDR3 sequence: CARSVRPGTGGGYEQYF. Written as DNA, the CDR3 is TGTGCCCGGAGTGTACGACCCGGGACAGGGGGAGGGTACGAGCAGTACTTC. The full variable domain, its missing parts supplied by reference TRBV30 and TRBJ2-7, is SQTIHQWPATLVQPVGSPLSLECTVEGTSNPNLYWYRQAAGRGLQLLFYSVGIGQISSEVPQNLSASRPQDRQFILSSKKLLLSDSGFYLCARSVRPGTGGGYEQYFGPGTRLTVT.

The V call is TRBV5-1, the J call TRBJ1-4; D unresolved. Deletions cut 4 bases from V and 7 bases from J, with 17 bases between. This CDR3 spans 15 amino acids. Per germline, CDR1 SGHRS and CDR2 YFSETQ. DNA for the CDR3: TGCGCCAGCAGCCGGCAAGGGAGTGAAGGTGAAAAACTGTTTTTT. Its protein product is CASSRQGSEGEKLFF.